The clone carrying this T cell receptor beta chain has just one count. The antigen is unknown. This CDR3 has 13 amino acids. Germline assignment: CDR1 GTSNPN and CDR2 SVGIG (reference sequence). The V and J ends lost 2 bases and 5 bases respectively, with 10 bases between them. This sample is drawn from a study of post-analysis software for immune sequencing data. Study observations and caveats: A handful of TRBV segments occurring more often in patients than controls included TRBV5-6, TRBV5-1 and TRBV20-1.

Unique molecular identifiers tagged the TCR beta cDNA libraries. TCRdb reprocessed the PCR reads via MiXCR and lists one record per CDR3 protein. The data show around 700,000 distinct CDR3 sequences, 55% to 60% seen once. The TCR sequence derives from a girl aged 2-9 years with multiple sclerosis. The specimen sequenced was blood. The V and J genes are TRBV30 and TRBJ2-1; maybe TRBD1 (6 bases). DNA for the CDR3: TGTGCCTGGAGTACAGGGTCGGACAATGAGCAGTTCTTC. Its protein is CAWSTGSDNEQFF.